Listed here are 30 T cell receptor beta chains from one sample, sequenced in a study of T cell changes during pregnancy in multiple sclerosis. The repertoire was sequenced with immunoSEQ multiplex PCR; TCRdb's copy has only in-frame clones and lacks some. The sample holds about 84,000 clones, 94% seen once. Here the sequenced sample was peripheral blood, taken in the second trimester of pregnancy. These receptors were taken from a female donor in good health, enrolled as a control in a pregnancy study.

The chain combines TRBV28 with TRBJ2-5; no clear D. The germline V gene encodes CDR1 MDHEN and CDR2 SYDVKM. Trimming took 6 bases from V and 3 from J, leaving 23 bases between them. The CDR3 totals 17 residues. Written as DNA, the CDR3 is TGTGCCAGCAGGACTGGTTCCTCTCAGACTCCGGAAGAGACCCAGTACTTC. Protein: CASRTGSSQTPEETQYF.

CDR3 protein: CASSSPRDSVSGNTIYF. Here the CDR3 DNA reads TGTGCCAGCAGTTCACCCAGGGACAGCGTCTCTGGAAACACCATATATTTT. The chain couples TRBV28 to TRBJ1-3; TRBD1 matches 7 bases. With V trimmed by 4 bases and J by 0 bases, 9 bases remained unmatched. CDR1 and CDR2 from the germline V gene are MDHEN and SYDVKM. The CDR3 runs 17 residues.

This clone was seen once. The chain carries TRBV28 and TRBJ1-2; the D gene is possibly TRBD1 (5 bases). Per germline, CDR1 MDHEN and CDR2 SYDVKM. There are 13 residues in the CDR3. The germline V and J ends were trimmed by 8 bases and 5 bases, with 15 bases remaining between them. CDR3 in DNA: TGTGCCAGCCGCCGGGGGGGGGTATATGGCTACACCTTC. It yields the protein CASRRGGVYGYTF.

The V and J genes are TRBV5-1 and TRBJ2-1, with 9 bases lining up with TRBD1. CDR3 size: 15 residues. Germline loops: CDR1 SGHRS, CDR2 YFSETQ. V gave up 0 bases and J gave up 10 bases; unmatched junction bases: 8. CDR3 DNA sequence: TGCGCCAGCAGCTTGGCCGACAGGGGGGGGGCAGAGCAGTTCTTC. It translates to CASSLADRGGAEQFF.

The chain recombines TRBV9 with TRBJ2-5; the D is unclear. V lost 0 bases, J lost 5 bases, and 8 bases lay in between. The CDR3 runs 13 residues. CDR1 is SGDLS, CDR2 YYNGEE, per germline. CDR3 in DNA: TGTGCCAGCAGCGTAGGAGTTTCCGAGACCCAGTACTTC. Encoded protein: CASSVGVSETQYF.

This rearrangement joins TRBV5-5 to TRBJ2-7; D not certain. Trimming shortened V by 0 bases and J by 0 bases, and 10 bases separated the two germline ends. Looked up from germline, CDR1 is SGHKS and CDR2 is YYEKEE (reference sequence). This CDR3 spans 15 amino acids. The CDR3 here is CASSLAAGFSYEQYF. In DNA form, the CDR3 reads TGTGCCAGCAGCTTGGCGGCAGGATTCTCCTACGAGCAGTACTTC.

This chain connects TRBV7-2 to TRBJ1-3; 7 positions match TRBD1. The CDR3 spans 17 residues. V lost 5 bases to trimming and J lost 0 bases; unmatched junction nucleotides: 10. The V gene's germline CDR1 is SGHTA and CDR2 FQGNSA. The CDR3 spells CASSPPGQRSSGNTIYF. In DNA form, the CDR3 reads TGTGCCAGCAGCCCCCCGGGACAGAGAAGCTCTGGAAACACCATATATTTT. The full variable domain, its missing parts supplied by reference TRBV7-2 and TRBJ1-3, is GAGVSQSPSNKVTEKGKDVELRCDPISGHTALYWYRQSLGQGLEFLIYFQGNSAPDKSGLPSDRFSAERTGGSVSTLTIQRTQQEDSAVYLCASSPPGQRSSGNTIYFGEGSWLTVV.

V and J are TRBV11-2 and TRBJ2-7, with a tentative D call TRBD1 (6 bases). This CDR3 has 17 amino acids. Germline CDR1 is SGHAT and CDR2 is FQNNGV. The ends were cut back, 0 bases at V and 0 bases at J, with 15 bases in the middle. CDR3 bases: TGTGCCAGCAGCTTAGATCTGGGGGCCGCCGGCTCCTACGAGCAGTACTTC. It translates to CASSLDLGAAGSYEQYF.

This chain links TRBV27 with TRBJ2-5, with D perhaps TRBD2 (6 bases). Per the germline V gene, CDR1 is MNHEY and CDR2 is SMNVEV (reference sequence). Trimming shortened V by 4 bases and J by 3 bases, and 15 bases separated the two germline ends. The CDR3 has 15 amino acids. The CDR3 sequence: CASSSAGLFKETQYF. The DNA of the CDR3 is TGTGCCAGCAGTTCCGCGGGACTCTTCAAAGAGACCCAGTACTTC.

The sample holds one count of this clone. The sample contains more than one DNA sequence encoding this CDR3. This sequence joins TRBV30 and TRBJ2-7; TRBD1 matches 9 bases. This CDR3 contains 14 residues. V shed 3 bases and J 1 base; nucleotides not matched to a gene: 4. Germline lookup yields CDR1 GTSNPN and CDR2 SVGIG (reference sequence). The CDR3 sequence is CAWSSGQGSYEQYF. CDR3 coding DNA: TGTGCCTGGAGCTCCGGACAGGGGTCCTACGAGCAGTACTTC.

The chain recombines TRBV6-4 with TRBJ1-2, with D tentatively TRBD1 (5 bases). The V gene lost 6 bases and the J gene lost 7 bases, with 18 bases spanning the gap. CDR3 size: 14 residues. Germline assignment: CDR1 MRHNA and CDR2 SNTAGT. The CDR3 sequence: CASREVGASAGYTF. CDR3 bases: TGTGCCAGCAGAGAAGTAGGGGCCTCGGCTGGCTACACCTTC.

CDR3 DNA sequence: TGCAGCGTTGGCACAGGGAAGGCTAACACTGAAGCTTTCTTT. Amino acid sequence: CSVGTGKANTEAFF. The rearrangement joins TRBV29-1 to TRBJ1-1; a weak D match, TRBD1 (6 bases). Germline V gene sequence: CDR1 SQVTM, CDR2 ANQGSEA. This CDR3 region has 14 residues. V lost 4 bases, J lost 2 bases, and 14 bases lay in between.

This chain uses TRBV11-2 with TRBJ2-1, with TRBD1 matching over 10 bases. This CDR3 has 15 amino acids. From germline, CDR1 is SGHAT and CDR2 FQNNGV. V shed 4 bases and J 5 bases; nucleotides not matched to a gene: 5. The CDR3 DNA sequence: TGTGCCAGCAGCTCGGGGACAGGGGAGCACAATGAGCAGTTCTTC. As protein: CASSSGTGEHNEQFF.

This clone was observed once. CDR3 residues: CASSGQGRLGQPQHF. The CDR3 bases are TGTGCCAGCAGCGGACAGGGAAGATTGGGTCAGCCCCAGCATTTT. The chain couples TRBV2 to TRBJ1-5; 8 bases line up with TRBD1. Germline lookup yields CDR1 SNHLY and CDR2 FYNNEI. V dropped 6 bases and J dropped 6; count of bases not matched to a gene: 10. CDR3 length equals 15 residues.

The chain is built from TRBV5-8 and TRBJ2-1, with D maybe TRBD1 (6 bases). Looked up from germline, CDR1 is SGHTS and CDR2 is YDEGEE. CDR3 length equals 15 residues. V dropped 0 bases and J dropped 4 bases, with 11 bases sitting between them. The CDR3 protein is CASSLDRERYNEQFF. In nucleotides, the CDR3 is TGTGCCAGCAGCTTGGACAGGGAAAGGTACAATGAGCAGTTCTTC.

CDR3 DNA sequence: TGTGCCAGCAGCGCAGACACCTACGAGCAGTACTTC. Its protein is CASSADTYEQYF. The rearrangement uses TRBV21-1 and TRBJ2-7; the table calls TRBD1, which could not be checked here. TRBV21-1 constitutes a pseudogene. The CDR3 consists of 12 residues.

The chain couples TRBV7-9 to TRBJ1-2; 10 bases map to TRBD1. From germline, CDR1 is SEHNR and CDR2 FQNEAQ (reference sequence). Germline trimming cut 5 bases from V and 3 bases from J; bases unmatched to any gene: 9. The length of the CDR3 is 16 residues. CDR3 region: CASSPLRQGADYGYTF. DNA for the CDR3: TGTGCCAGCAGCCCCCTGAGACAGGGGGCAGACTATGGCTACACCTTC.

The rearrangement joins TRBV7-8 to TRBJ2-2; D is perhaps TRBD2 (6 bases). The germline CDR1 and CDR2 sequences are SGHVS and FQNEAQ. Trimming pared 0 bases from V and 6 bases from J, leaving 14 bases between. The CDR3 extends over 16 amino acids. This CDR3 is CASSLAGGTFSGELFF. Written as DNA, the CDR3 is TGTGCCAGCAGCTTAGCGGGCGGGACCTTTTCCGGGGAGCTGTTTTTT.

The chain combines TRBV5-1 with TRBJ2-5; TRBD1 is a possible D gene (8 bases). The J call is uncertain, as TRBJ2-7 better fits the DNA end. Per the germline V gene, CDR1 is SGHRS and CDR2 is YFSETQ. There are 13 residues in the CDR3. The CDR3 DNA reads as TGCGCCAGCGCCGGGGGGACAGGTGCCGAGCAGTACTTC. Translated: CASAGGTGAEQYF.

The chain employs TRBV11-2 and TRBJ2-1; D ambiguous. The CDR3 has 14 amino acids. V dropped 0 bases and J dropped 14 bases, with 17 bases sitting between them. CDR1 is SGHAT, CDR2 FQNNGV, per germline. The CDR3 reads CASSLDEEVAIEFF. In nucleotides, the CDR3 is TGTGCCAGCAGCTTAGATGAAGAGGTAGCTATAGAGTTCTTC.

The rearrangement joins TRBV28 to TRBJ1-3; D remains ambiguous. CDR1 is MDHEN and CDR2 is SYDVKM in the germline V gene. Trimming pared 3 bases from V and 4 bases from J, leaving 10 bases between. The CDR3 loop spans 14 amino acids. The CDR3 bases are TGTGCCAGCAGTTTCGCCGGTTCCGGAAACACCATATATTTT. Its protein product is CASSFAGSGNTIYF. Combining the CDR3 with reference TRBV28 and TRBJ1-3 gives the whole variable domain DVKVTQSSRYLVKRTGEKVFLECVQDMDHENMFWYRQDPGLGLRLIYFSYDVKMKEKGDIPEGYSVSREKKERFSLILESASTNQTSMYLCASSFAGSGNTIYFGEGSWLTVV.

This chain connects TRBV5-1 to TRBJ2-7, with 7 positions matching TRBD1. The CDR3 spans 17 residues. V lost 2 bases and J lost 2; bases outside the gene matches: 13. Germline loops: CDR1 SGHRS, CDR2 YFSETQ. CDR3 in amino acids: CASSFTGADHLTYEQYF. Written as DNA, the CDR3 is TGCGCCAGCAGCTTCACAGGGGCCGACCACTTAACCTACGAGCAGTACTTC. Variable domain in full (rest from reference TRBV5-1 and TRBJ2-7): KAGVTQTPRYLIKTRGQQVTLSCSPISGHRSVSWYQQTPGQGLQFLFEYFSETQRNKGNFPGRFSGRQFSNSRSEMNVSTLELGDSALYLCASSFTGADHLTYEQYFGPGTRLTVT.

The chain combines TRBV5-1 with TRBJ2-7; D not certain. This CDR3 comprises 15 residues. V was clipped by 2 bases and J by 2 bases, with 14 bases between them. The germline V gene encodes CDR1 SGHRS and CDR2 YFSETQ. The CDR3 sequence is CASSLVPGDTYEQYF. Written as DNA, the CDR3 is TGCGCCAGCAGCTTAGTGCCAGGCGATACCTACGAGCAGTACTTC.

Written as DNA, the CDR3 is TGTGCCAGCAGCTTAGTAGACTTTTCCTACGAGCAGTACTTC. Protein: CASSLVDFSYEQYF. The chain joins TRBV7-2 to TRBJ2-7; D is uncertain. Trimming took off 1 base at V and 1 base at J, with 8 bases between the two ends. The CDR3 consists of 14 residues. CDR1 and CDR2 from the germline V gene are SGHTA and FQGNSA.

The chain couples TRBV5-1 to TRBJ2-3; the match to TRBD2 covers 8 bases. The V and J ends lost 6 bases and 3 bases, in that order; junction bases with no gene match: 6. CDR3 length: 14 amino acids. The germline V gene has CDR1 SGHRS and CDR2 YFSETQ. The CDR3 DNA sequence: TGCGCCAGCAACATAGCGGGAATGACAGATACGCAGTATTTT. Translated, it gives CASNIAGMTDTQYF.

This rearrangement joins TRBV28 to TRBJ2-4, with 7 bases aligning to TRBD1. Germline CDR1 MDHEN, CDR2 SYDVKM. J gave up 4 bases and V 6 bases, and 6 bases lay outside the gene matches. CDR3 size: 14 residues. The CDR3 coding sequence is TGTGCCAGCAGCCTCCGGGACAGAAAAAACATTCAGTACTTC. Translated: CASSLRDRKNIQYF.

The chain carries TRBV27 and TRBJ1-5; unclear D gene. The CDR3 has 14 residues. CDR1 is MNHEY and CDR2 is SMNVEV in the germline V gene (reference sequence). Trimming removed 3 bases at V and 1 base at J, with 7 bases between. The CDR3 nucleotides read TGTGCCAGCAGTTTCGGCGGAAGCAATCAGCCCCAGCATTTT. It codes for CASSFGGSNQPQHF.

The genes are TRBV11-2 and TRBJ2-7; D possibly corresponds to TRBD2 (6 bases). Germline CDR1 is SGHAT and CDR2 is FQNNGV. Trimming shortened V by 8 bases and J by 0 bases, and 17 bases separated the two germline ends. The CDR3 loop spans 15 amino acids. The CDR3 loop is CASGESLASSYEQYF. The CDR3 DNA sequence: TGTGCCAGCGGGGAGTCGCTAGCGAGCTCCTACGAGCAGTACTTC. Variable domain in full (rest from reference TRBV11-2 and TRBJ2-7): EAGVAQSPRYKIIEKRQSVAFWCNPISGHATLYWYQQILGQGPKLLIQFQNNGVVDDSQLPKDRFSAERLKGVDSTLKIQPAKLEDSAVYLCASGESLASSYEQYFGPGTRLTVT.

This clone was seen a single time. J is TRBJ2-7 and V is TRBV5-4; 7 positions match TRBD1. This CDR3 spans 15 amino acids. J gave up 0 bases and V 1 base, and 4 bases lay outside the gene matches. Germline lookup yields CDR1 SGHNT and CDR2 YYREEE (reference sequence). Here the CDR3 DNA reads TGTGCCAGCAGCTTGCCGGGACAGAGCTCCTACGAGCAGTACTTC. Its translation is CASSLPGQSSYEQYF.

The chain links TRBV12-2 to TRBJ2-7; TRBD1 reflects the table's D call only, with no check against the DNA. TRBV12-2 is labeled a pseudogene. This CDR3 spans 15 amino acids. Written as DNA, the CDR3 is TGTGCAAGTCGCTCAGGGACAGATCTCTCCTACGAGCAGTACTTC. Its translation: CASRSGTDLSYEQYF.